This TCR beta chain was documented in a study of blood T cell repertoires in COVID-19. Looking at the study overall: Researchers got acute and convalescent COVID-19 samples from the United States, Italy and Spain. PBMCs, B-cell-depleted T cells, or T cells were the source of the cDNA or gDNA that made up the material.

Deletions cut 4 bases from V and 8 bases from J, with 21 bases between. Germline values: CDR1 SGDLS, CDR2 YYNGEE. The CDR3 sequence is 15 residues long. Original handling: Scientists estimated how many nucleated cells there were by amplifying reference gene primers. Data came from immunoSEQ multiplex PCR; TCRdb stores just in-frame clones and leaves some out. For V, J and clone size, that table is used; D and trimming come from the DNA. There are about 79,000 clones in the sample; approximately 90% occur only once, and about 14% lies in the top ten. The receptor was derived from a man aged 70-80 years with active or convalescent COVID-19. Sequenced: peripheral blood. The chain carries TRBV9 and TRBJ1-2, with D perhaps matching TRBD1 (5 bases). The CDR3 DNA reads TGTGCCAGCAGCTTCGAAGGGGAGGGCGTCATGGGCTACACCTTC. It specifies CASSFEGEGVMGYTF.